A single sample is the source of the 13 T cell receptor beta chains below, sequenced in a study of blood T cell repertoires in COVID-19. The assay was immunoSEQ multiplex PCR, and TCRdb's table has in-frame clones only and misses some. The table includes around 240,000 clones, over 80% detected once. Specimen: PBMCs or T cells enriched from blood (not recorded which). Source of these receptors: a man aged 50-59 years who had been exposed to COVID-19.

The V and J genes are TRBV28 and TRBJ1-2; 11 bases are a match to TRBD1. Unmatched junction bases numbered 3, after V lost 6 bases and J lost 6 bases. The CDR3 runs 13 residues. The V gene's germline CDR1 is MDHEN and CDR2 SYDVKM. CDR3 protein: CASRTGQGDGYTF. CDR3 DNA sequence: TGTGCCAGCAGGACGGGACAGGGGGATGGCTACACCTTC.

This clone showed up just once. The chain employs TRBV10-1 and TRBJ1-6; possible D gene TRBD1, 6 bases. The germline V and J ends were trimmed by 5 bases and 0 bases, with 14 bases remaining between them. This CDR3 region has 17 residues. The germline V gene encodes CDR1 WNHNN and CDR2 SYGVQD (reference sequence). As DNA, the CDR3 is TGCGCCAGCAGTCCTGACAGGACCGACTCCTATAATTCACCCCTCCACTTT. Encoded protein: CASSPDRTDSYNSPLHF.

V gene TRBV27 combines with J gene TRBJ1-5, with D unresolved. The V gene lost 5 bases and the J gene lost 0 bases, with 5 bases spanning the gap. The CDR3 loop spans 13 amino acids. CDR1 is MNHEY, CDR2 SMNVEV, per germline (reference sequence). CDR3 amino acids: CASSPNSNQPQHF. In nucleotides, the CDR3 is TGTGCCAGCAGTCCTAATAGCAATCAGCCCCAGCATTTT.

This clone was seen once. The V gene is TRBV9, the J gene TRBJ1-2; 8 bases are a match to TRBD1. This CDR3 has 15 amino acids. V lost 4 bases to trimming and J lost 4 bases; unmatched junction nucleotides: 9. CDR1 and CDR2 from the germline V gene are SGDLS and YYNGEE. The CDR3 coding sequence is TGTGCCAGCAGCCCGACAGGGGTTGGGATCTATGGCTACACCTTC. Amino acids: CASSPTGVGIYGYTF.

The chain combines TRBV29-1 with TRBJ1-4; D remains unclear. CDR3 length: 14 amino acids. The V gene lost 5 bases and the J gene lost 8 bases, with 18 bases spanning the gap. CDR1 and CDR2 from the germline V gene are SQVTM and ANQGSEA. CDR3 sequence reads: CSVRDSGNGEKLFF. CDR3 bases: TGCAGCGTTAGAGATTCGGGTAACGGGGAAAAACTGTTTTTT.

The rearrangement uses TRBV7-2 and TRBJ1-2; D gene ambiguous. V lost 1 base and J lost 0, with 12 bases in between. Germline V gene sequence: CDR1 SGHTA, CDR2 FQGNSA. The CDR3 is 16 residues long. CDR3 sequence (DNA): TGTGCCAGCAGCTTAGAAGTCAGCGTAGCTAACTATGGCTACACCTTC. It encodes CASSLEVSVANYGYTF.

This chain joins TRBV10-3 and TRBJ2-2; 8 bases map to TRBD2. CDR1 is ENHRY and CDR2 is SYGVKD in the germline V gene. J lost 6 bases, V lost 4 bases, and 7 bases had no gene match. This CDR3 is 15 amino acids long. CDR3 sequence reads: CAISAAREVPGELFF. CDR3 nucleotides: TGTGCCATCAGTGCAGCGCGGGAGGTCCCCGGGGAGCTGTTTTTT.

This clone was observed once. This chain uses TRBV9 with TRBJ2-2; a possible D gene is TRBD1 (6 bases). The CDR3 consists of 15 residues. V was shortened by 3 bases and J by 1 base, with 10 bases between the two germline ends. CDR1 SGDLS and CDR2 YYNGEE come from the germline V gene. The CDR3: CASSDRVGNTGELFF. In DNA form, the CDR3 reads TGTGCCAGCAGCGACAGGGTCGGGAACACCGGGGAGCTGTTTTTT.

CDR3 bases: TGTGCCAGTAGTATAGGGGCAGGGGGCCGAAACACCATATATTTT. As protein: CASSIGAGGRNTIYF. The chain has TRBV19 and TRBJ1-3, with 8 bases identical to TRBD1. Germline loops: CDR1 LNHDA, CDR2 SQIVND (reference sequence). The CDR3 sequence is 15 residues long. V trimming: 1 base; J trimming: 5 bases; junction bases outside the gene matches: 4.

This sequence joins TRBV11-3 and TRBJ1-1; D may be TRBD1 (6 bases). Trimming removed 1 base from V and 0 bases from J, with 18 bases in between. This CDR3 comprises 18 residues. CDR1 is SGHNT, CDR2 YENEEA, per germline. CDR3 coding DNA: TGTGCCAGCAGCTTAGGTCAGGGGAGGGGCGGGGTGAACACTGAAGCTTTCTTT. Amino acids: CASSLGQGRGGVNTEAFF.

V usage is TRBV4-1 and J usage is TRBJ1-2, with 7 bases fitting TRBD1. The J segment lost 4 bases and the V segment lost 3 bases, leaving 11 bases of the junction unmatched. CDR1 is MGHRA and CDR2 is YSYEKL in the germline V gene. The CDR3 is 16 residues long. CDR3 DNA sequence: TGCGCCAGCAGCCAGCCCCGACAGGGTAAGGCCTATGGCTACACCTTC. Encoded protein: CASSQPRQGKAYGYTF.

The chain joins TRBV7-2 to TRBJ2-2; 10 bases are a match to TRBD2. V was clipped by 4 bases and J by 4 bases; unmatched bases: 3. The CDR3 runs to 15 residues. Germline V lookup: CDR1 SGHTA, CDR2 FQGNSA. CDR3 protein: CASSWGLASTGELFF. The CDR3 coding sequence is TGTGCCAGCAGCTGGGGACTAGCGAGCACCGGGGAGCTGTTTTTT. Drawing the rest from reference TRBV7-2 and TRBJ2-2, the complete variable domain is GAGVSQSPSNKVTEKGKDVELRCDPISGHTALYWYRQSLGQGLEFLIYFQGNSAPDKSGLPSDRFSAERTGGSVSTLTIQRTQQEDSAVYLCASSWGLASTGELFFGEGSRLTVL.

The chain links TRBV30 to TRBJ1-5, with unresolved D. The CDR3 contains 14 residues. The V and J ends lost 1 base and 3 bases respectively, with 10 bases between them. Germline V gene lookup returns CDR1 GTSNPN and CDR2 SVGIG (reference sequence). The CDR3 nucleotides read TGTGCCTGGAGTGAGCCAGGCTACAATCAGCCCCAGCATTTT. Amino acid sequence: CAWSEPGYNQPQHF. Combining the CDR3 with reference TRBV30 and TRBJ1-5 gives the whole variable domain SQTIHQWPATLVQPVGSPLSLECTVEGTSNPNLYWYRQAAGRGLQLLFYSVGIGQISSEVPQNLSASRPQDRQFILSSKKLLLSDSGFYLCAWSEPGYNQPQHFGDGTRLSIL.